The following is a TCR beta chain sequence with its context. Its antigen specificity is not known. Libraries were constructed by the immunoSEQ multiplex PCR assay. The multiplex PCR relied on a mix of 60 forward primers for TCR Vbeta segments and 13 reverse primers for TCR Jbeta segments. A multiplex PCR assay on genomic DNA amplified the CDR3 region of rearranged TCR beta genes. The amplified TCR beta libraries were sequenced on the Illumina HiSeq System as 87-base-pair reads. The original pipeline was this. In a later analysis, roughly 80 million unique TCR beta chains were counted across the roughly 670 repertoires, and roughly 11 million of these chains were shared by at least two donors. A nearest-neighbor algorithm error-corrected the raw reads and collapsed the reads into unique sequences, merging closely related sequences to remove PCR and sequencing errors. CDR3 sequences were aligned to IMGT reference sequences to assign V, D and J gene segments. Each retained sequence needed at least a six-nucleotide match to both a V gene segment and a J gene segment. A rearrangement counted as productive if the CDR3 had no stop codons and remained in frame with V and J, and every other rearrangement counted as non-productive. CDR3 was defined by IMGT convention, running from the second conserved V-encoded cysteine to the conserved J-encoded phenylalanine. The earlier analysis of about 560 of the donors excluded any sequence lacking an unambiguous match to a single V gene segment. In an earlier analysis of 587 of the donors, a V segment was called functional when productive rearrangements were above 56.7%, and segregating when the standard deviation between donors exceeded 5%. To diagnose cytomegalovirus status from the catalog of TCR beta chain sequences, a statistical classification framework was built. In a later analysis, TCR nucleotide sequences were compared against IMGT/GENE-DB human TR gene sequences so that V and J genes could be assigned. Using the TCRdist pipeline, a later analysis assigned CDR3 sequences along with most-parsimonious VDJ recombination scenarios. In a later analysis, each TCR beta chain was defined by its CDR3 amino acid sequence together with its V-gene family, and reads without a unique V-gene family were excluded. As a way to deal with suspected cross-contamination and a sequencing artifact, a later analysis dropped approximately 590 nucleotide sequences that were highly shared and had low generation probability. For each public chain, a later analysis derived a clonal expansion index from normalized ranks of inferred template counts within each repertoire. A later analysis computed generation probabilities with a VDJ recombination model fitted to out-of-frame rearrangements, and checked the results against IGoR. In a later analysis, hypergeometric tests were used to score TCR-TCR, TCR-HLA and TCR-CMV co-occurrence, with a repertoire-size bias correction applied to TCR pairs. To estimate false discovery rates, a later analysis permuted the HLA or CMV assignments 20 times. In a later analysis, co-occurring TCRs were grouped with DBSCAN, and TCRdist sequence similarity was added when clustering was performed within HLA-allele-positive subsets. Repertoires with fewer than 30,000 or more than 120,000 public chains were left out of co-occurrence clustering, as were four to six repertoires with anomalous nucleotide sharing. The immuneACCESS repertoire file appears here via TCRdb, limited to in-frame rearrangements. These files lack a portion of the clones; in checked studies, under half of the deficit traces to unresolved V genes, and the cause of the others is not known. V and J calls and clone size are those listed in that table; D and trimming were worked out from the DNA. The record for this sample contains 40,000 to 50,000 clones. Approximately 2% of the sample is in the top ten clones.

In total, fewer than 750 healthy bone marrow donors made up the cohort. At the time of sampling, every cohort member was nominally healthy, though immune exposures that went unrecorded were likely present. The donor was CMV seronegative and was included in the group of a few hundred seronegative cohort members. Every donor gave a peripheral blood sample, and the peripheral blood mononuclear cells from that sample were used for TCR beta sequencing. Genomic DNA was extracted from the blood cell samples with the Qiagen DNeasy Blood Extraction Kit. The sample originates from a study of cytomegalovirus exposure and HLA in healthy donors (dated by TCRdb to about 2017). Background for the entire study: In an earlier analysis of 550 to 750 of the donors, 276 Gb of sequence data and 100 million or so unique TCR beta sequences from approximately 180 million T cells were reported. A later analysis re-examined previously published TCR beta repertoires from roughly 650 donors and added high-resolution HLA genotyping to investigate patterns of TCR occurrence. The number of typed donors differed by locus: roughly 629-640 for A, B, C, DRB1 and DQB1; 500 to 550 for DQA1; 606 for DPA1; and 400 to 480 for DPB1. An earlier analysis of around 540 of the donors applied high-throughput TCR beta sequencing to assess whether each TCR beta V gene segment acted as functional or pseudogenic. Every discovery cohort repertoire had been produced on one sequencing platform. Besides the first cohort of approximately 670 subjects, a separate validation cohort made up of roughly 130 different subjects was used. Several DR-DQ haplotypes were treated as single units for association and clustering because of strong linkage in the cohort. An early release that covered some 630 HLA-typed donors contained approximately 300 gigabases of sequencing data and 85 million to 100 million unique TCR sequences. Both class I and class II loci were covered by HLA typing, at four-digit resolution. The genetic ancestry cluster associated with self-reported Caucasian donors included approximately 85% of the roughly 400 genotyped donors. Rather than drawing on any new phenotypic data, the later analysis identified candidate immune exposures from TCR beta sequences and the way those sequences occurred across donors. Across approximately 400 genotyped donors of the cohort, an average of roughly 250,000 unique TCR beta nucleotide sequences per donor were sequenced, and 15% to 20% of those sequences were non-productive. Donor age, sex, ethnicity and CMV serostatus were compiled alongside the repertoire data. Using immunosequencing, the study profiled T cell repertoires from 666 subjects and related those repertoires to cytomegalovirus serostatus. A later genetic analysis took genome-wide SNP genotypes for about 55% of the 666 donors and used that subset as a discovery cohort. The study combined high-throughput TCR immunosequencing, statistical association of individual TCRs with disease status, and machine learning to predict cytomegalovirus infection status. The study aimed to test whether signatures of past pathogen exposure could be identified by cataloging public T cell receptors.

Here is what the overall study found, with its caveats: In a later analysis, HLA-associated TCR beta chains showed more clonal expansion and lower generation probabilities than non-associated chains that were equally common. Because counts were too low, approximately 18 rarely observed V segments, including chromosome 9 orphons, were excluded from the earlier analysis of roughly 580 of the donors. Across donors, most TCR sequences were observed very rarely, whereas some public TCRs were present in many individuals. A further reported finding was that TCR beta sequences accurately predicted the HLA-A and HLA-B alleles for most subjects in the first cohort. In a later analysis, several top co-occurrence clusters were reported to appear linked to parvovirus B19, influenza, CMV and Epstein-Barr virus. In an earlier analysis of over 550 of the donors, most TCR beta V segments were observed in productive rearrangements about 90% or about 30% of the time, broadly matching IMGT annotations. Roughly uniform sequencing depth across donors was assumed in presence/absence analyses, although this assumption may not hold. A cluster of highly shared sequence variants was judged likely to be a technical artifact of the sequencing pipeline. Most CMV-associated TCR beta chains appeared to be HLA-restricted in a later analysis, and the HLA associations seemed to be driven largely by CMV exposure. HLA typing was unavailable for some donors at each locus, so association tests used only the typed subset. An association between a missense DCLRE1C variant and V-gene and J-gene trimming of TCR beta chains was found in a later genetic analysis and replicated in an independent cohort. Assigning TCR associations to individual alleles was difficult when HLA alleles, especially DR and DQ, strongly co-occurred. According to a later genetic analysis, donors in an Asian-associated ancestry cluster had fewer N-insertions in productive TCRs than the approximately 650-donor mean. A later analysis associated approximately 17,000 TCR beta sequences with specific HLA alleles at a false discovery rate of 0.05. The 87-base-pair reads could not distinguish some IMGT-functional V segments, including TRBV6-2 and TRBV6-3, so those segments were excluded. It was suggested by the authors that the approach could potentially be generalized to other disease states and immunological phenotypes. A few of the identified cytomegalovirus-associated TCR beta chains were confirmed in vitro to be specific for cytomegalovirus antigens. The classifier was reported to diagnose cytomegalovirus status with high specificity and sensitivity in both the original cohort and the validation cohort. In a later analysis, the rate of TCR association differed among HLA loci, with DRB1 alleles having the most associated TCRs and HLA-C alleles having the fewest. Linkage disequilibrium might explain the correlated functional status among segregating V segments, but an unknown experimental factor could not be ruled out. This cohort had only TCR beta chains sequenced, and the lack of alpha or paired-chain data limited which features could be detected. CMV serostatus was the only immune exposure information available for the cohort. In the study, some 160 TCR beta chains were listed as associated with cytomegalovirus.

From the cysteine up to the phenylalanine, the CDR3 has a length of 15 residues. Just CDR3 DNA is preserved here, 45 bases in frame from base 1. V sheds 2 bases and J sheds 3 bases, leaving 14 bases between their ends. The germline V gene supplies CDR1 KGHSH and CDR2 LQKENI. The sequenced sample was PBMCs. The chain was built from TRBV18 and TRBJ2-7; a tentative D match to TRBD2 spans 5 bases. This receptor was obtained from a woman in her twenties or thirties in good health and CMV-seronegative. The nucleotides are TGTGCCAGCTCACCAGGGCTGAACGGAGGCTACGAGCAGTACTTC. This codes for CASSPGLNGGYEQYF.